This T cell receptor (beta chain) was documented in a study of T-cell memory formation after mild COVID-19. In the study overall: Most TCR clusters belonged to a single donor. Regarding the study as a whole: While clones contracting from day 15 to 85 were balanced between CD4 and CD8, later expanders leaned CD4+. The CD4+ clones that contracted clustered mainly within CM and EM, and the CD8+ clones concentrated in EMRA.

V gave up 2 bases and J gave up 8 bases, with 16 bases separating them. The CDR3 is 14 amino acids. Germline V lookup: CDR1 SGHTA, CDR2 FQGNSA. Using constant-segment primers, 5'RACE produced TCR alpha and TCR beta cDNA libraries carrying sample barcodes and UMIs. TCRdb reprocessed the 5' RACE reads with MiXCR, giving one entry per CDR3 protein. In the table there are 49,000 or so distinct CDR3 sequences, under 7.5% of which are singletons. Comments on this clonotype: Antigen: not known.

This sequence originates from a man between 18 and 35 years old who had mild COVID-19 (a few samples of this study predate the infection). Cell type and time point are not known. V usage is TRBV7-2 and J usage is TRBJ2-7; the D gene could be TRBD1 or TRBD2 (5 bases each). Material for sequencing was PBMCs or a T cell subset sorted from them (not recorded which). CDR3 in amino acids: CASSLTGWGTQQYV. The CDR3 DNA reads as TGTGCCAGCAGCTTAACAGGTTGGGGGACCCAGCAGTACGTC.